This paragraph covers one T cell receptor (beta chain) sequence. What it binds is unknown. The sample comes from a study of T cell responses to AZD1222 COVID-19 vaccine. The CDR3 loop spans 15 amino acids. Germline lookup yields CDR1 MGHRA and CDR2 YSYEKL. Trimming at V came to 4 bases and at J to 1 base, leaving 7 bases not matched to a gene. Only in-frame clones appear in the TCRdb table, and some are missing; sequencing was by immunoSEQ multiplex PCR. The table includes 100,000 to 150,000 clones, about 90% detected once. Findings and caveats of the study: The donor cohort was predominantly white British with a female majority, and clonal diversity may have been underestimated.

The chain joins TRBV4-1 to TRBJ2-7; 7 bases fit TRBD1. This specimen was peripheral blood, taken on day 0 of AZD1222 vaccination. This TCR derives from an adult in good health. The CDR3 is CASSPTGTASYEQYF. The CDR3, as DNA: TGCGCCAGCAGCCCCACCGGGACAGCGTCCTACGAGCAGTACTTC.